These 20 T cell receptor beta chains originate from one sample sequenced in a study of CD8+CD57+ T cells in acquired aplastic anemia. CDR3 and TCR beta VDJ profiling relied on genomic DNA as the template. TCRdb reprocessed the reads with MiXCR, giving one entry per CDR3 protein. Among tens of thousands of distinct CDR3 sequences listed, 65% to 70% were seen once. The sequenced sample consisted of sorted CD4+, CD8+, or CD8+CD57+ T cells (not recorded which) from PBMCs. These receptors all come from a human donor in good health, serving as a control.

This clonotype was observed at least ten times. CDR3 in DNA: TGTGCCAGCAGCCCTCACGGGGCGCTCCAAGAGACCCAGTACTTC. Translating it yields CASSPHGALQETQYF. The chain has TRBV9 and TRBJ2-5, with D tentatively TRBD1 or TRBD2 (5 bases each). V shed 4 bases and J shed 1 base, with 14 bases lying between them. The CDR3 is 15 residues long. CDR1 is SGDLS and CDR2 is YYNGEE in the germline V gene.

This clonotype was counted between two and nine times. The genes are TRBV24-1 and TRBJ2-7; 8 bases are shared with TRBD2. Germline loops: CDR1 KGHDR, CDR2 SFDVKD. The CDR3 contains 13 residues. Germline trimming cut 1 base from V and 6 bases from J; bases unmatched to any gene: 1. This chain's CDR3 is CATSDFAGGEQYF. CDR3 DNA: TGTGCCACCAGTGATTTCGCGGGAGGCGAGCAGTACTTC.

The chain recombines TRBV5-1 with TRBJ2-1; D uncertain. Germline CDR1 is SGHRS and CDR2 is YFSETQ. V lost 7 bases to trimming and J lost 8 bases, with 13 bases between them. The CDR3 is 12 amino acids. As DNA, the CDR3 is TGCGCCAGCGGCCCAAGCGTCTATGAGCAGTTCTTC. This gives the protein CASGPSVYEQFF.

This clonotype was recorded a few times. This CDR3 is CAISVGQSSYEQYF. In DNA, the CDR3 is TGTGCCATCAGTGTCGGGCAGAGCTCCTACGAGCAGTACTTC. The chain recombines TRBV10-3 with TRBJ2-7; D gene unclear. Deletions cut 4 bases from V and 0 bases from J, with 10 bases between. The CDR3 runs 14 residues. Germline loops: CDR1 ENHRY, CDR2 SYGVKD.

This rearrangement joins TRBV7-9 to TRBJ2-5, with D perhaps matching TRBD2 (6 bases). The CDR3 consists of 14 residues. Germline CDR1 is SEHNR and CDR2 is FQNEAQ (reference sequence). V lost 6 bases to trimming and J lost 2 bases, with 13 bases between them. The CDR3 here is CASSGDWRQETQYF. Here the CDR3 DNA reads TGTGCCAGCAGTGGGGACTGGCGGCAAGAGACCCAGTACTTC.

A single count supports this clonotype. V is TRBV20-1 and J is TRBJ1-1; no reliable D call. The CDR3 loop spans 13 amino acids. CDR1 and CDR2 from the germline V gene are DFQATT and SNEGSKA (reference sequence). V lost 6 bases, J lost 0 bases, and 11 bases lay in between. CDR3: CSAWGGVNTEAFF. In nucleotides, the CDR3 is TGCAGTGCGTGGGGTGGGGTGAACACTGAAGCTTTCTTT.

The chain has TRBV12-3 or TRBV12-4 and TRBJ1-1; D is undetermined. Trimming stripped 6 bases from V and 1 base from J, with 9 bases between. This CDR3 region has 13 residues. The CDR3 sequence is CASRLSGNTEAFF. Here the CDR3 DNA reads TGTGCCAGCAGGTTGAGTGGGAACACTGAAGCTTTCTTT.

The V gene is TRBV11-1, the J gene TRBJ2-1; 8 positions match TRBD2. Trimming cost V 1 base and J 2 bases; bases outside gene matches: 1. The CDR3 totals 15 residues. Germline CDR1 is SGHAT and CDR2 is FQDESV (reference sequence). DNA for the CDR3: TGTGCCAGCAGCTTAGTAGCGGGGCCCTACAATGAGCAGTTCTTC. It translates to CASSLVAGPYNEQFF.

This clonotype has just one count. V is TRBV10-3 and J is TRBJ1-1, with 8 bases matching TRBD1. The trim removed 4 bases at V and 7 bases at J, leaving 5 bases unmatched. Germline CDR1 reads ENHRY; CDR2 reads SYGVKD. The CDR3 is made up of 13 amino acids. The CDR3 region has the DNA TGTGCCATCAGTGGGACAGGGACGAGTGAAGCTTTCTTT. Encoded protein: CAISGTGTSEAFF.

This chain joins TRBV25-1 and TRBJ2-5, with unresolved D. The germline CDR1 and CDR2 sequences are MGHDK and SYGVNS. The CDR3 is made up of 11 amino acids. Deletions cut 4 bases from V and 5 bases from J, with 5 bases between. CDR3 in amino acids: CASSGPETQYF. The CDR3 nucleotides read TGTGCCAGCAGTGGGCCGGAGACCCAGTACTTC.

This clonotype was counted between two and nine times. This chain joins TRBV24-1 and TRBJ1-2; D is undetermined. The CDR3 is 13 residues long. V lost 0 bases to trimming and J lost 7 bases, with 8 bases between them. Germline assignment: CDR1 KGHDR and CDR2 SFDVKD. CDR3 residues: CATSDLQEGGYTF. Here the CDR3 DNA reads TGTGCCACCAGTGATTTGCAGGAGGGTGGCTACACCTTC.

The chain has TRBV7-9 and TRBJ1-1; D may be TRBD1 (5 bases). The CDR3 spans 13 residues. The V end was cut by 5 bases, the J end by 8 bases, with 15 bases between. Per germline, CDR1 SEHNR and CDR2 FQNEAQ (reference sequence). CDR3 bases: TGTGCCAGCAGCCTATTAGGAGGGGAGGAAGCTTTCTTT. It translates to CASSLLGGEEAFF.

The rearrangement joins TRBV19 to TRBJ1-2; D might be TRBD1 (6 bases). The CDR3 consists of 13 residues. V was shortened by 6 bases and J by 6 bases, with 14 bases between the two germline ends. Germline values: CDR1 LNHDA, CDR2 SQIVND (reference sequence). The CDR3, as DNA: TGTGCCAGTAGGACACAGGGAGAACATGGCTACACCTTC. It translates to CASRTQGEHGYTF.

This clonotype was recorded once. V is TRBV19 and J is TRBJ1-2; tentatively, D is TRBD1 (6 bases). The CDR3 runs 14 residues. The germline gives CDR1 LNHDA, CDR2 SQIVND (reference sequence). Trimming removed 8 bases at V and 4 bases at J, with 17 bases between. Here the CDR3 DNA reads TGTGCCAGTTCCATTGACAGGACAATCTATGGCTACACCTTC. As protein: CASSIDRTIYGYTF.

In this sample, this clonotype turned up a few times. The chain links TRBV5-1 to TRBJ2-3; 8 bases fit TRBD1. The CDR3 contains 15 residues. The V segment lost 4 bases and the J segment 3 bases; nucleotides outside the gene matches: 7. The germline CDR1 and CDR2 sequences are SGHRS and YFSETQ. Here the CDR3 reads CASSTGQVGTDTQYF. CDR3 in DNA: TGCGCCAGCAGCACGGGACAGGTTGGGACAGATACGCAGTATTTT. Based on the CDR3 plus reference TRBV5-1 and TRBJ2-3, the full variable domain is KAGVTQTPRYLIKTRGQQVTLSCSPISGHRSVSWYQQTPGQGLQFLFEYFSETQRNKGNFPGRFSGRQFSNSRSEMNVSTLELGDSALYLCASSTGQVGTDTQYFGPGTRLTVL.

The sample holds one count of this clonotype. The CDR3 region is CASSAGTGGLSPLHF. CDR3 DNA: TGTGCCAGCAGCGCCGGGACAGGGGGCCTTTCACCCCTCCACTTT. V is TRBV7-2 and J is TRBJ1-6; 12 bases align to TRBD1. The CDR3 runs 15 residues. Germline trimming cut 5 bases from V and 9 bases from J; bases unmatched to any gene: 5. Looked up from germline, CDR1 is SGHTA and CDR2 is FQGNSA.

The V and J genes are TRBV28 and TRBJ2-7, with TRBD1 identical over 10 bases. Germline V lookup: CDR1 MDHEN, CDR2 SYDVKM. The CDR3 consists of 16 residues. Trimming cost V 8 bases and J 7 bases; bases outside gene matches: 17. CDR3 sequence reads: CASPPTVGTGEGEQYF. The CDR3 DNA follows: TGTGCCAGCCCTCCAACGGTCGGGACAGGGGAGGGAGAGCAGTACTTC.

The genes are TRBV2 and TRBJ1-3; D unresolved. The V and J ends lost 7 bases and 4 bases respectively, with 20 bases between them. Germline CDR1 SNHLY, CDR2 FYNNEI. The CDR3 has 16 amino acids. CDR3: CASNVWQPAGGNTIYF. The CDR3 DNA follows: TGTGCCAGCAATGTCTGGCAGCCCGCCGGGGGAAACACCATATATTTT. Together with reference TRBV2 and TRBJ1-3, the CDR3 gives the full variable domain: EPEVTQTPSHQVTQMGQEVILRCVPISNHLYFYWYRQILGQKVEFLVSFYNNEISEKSEIFDDQFSVERPDGSNFTLKIRSTKLEDSAMYFCASNVWQPAGGNTIYFGEGSWLTVV.

The J gene is TRBJ1-1, the V gene TRBV9, with unresolved D. This CDR3 has 13 amino acids. The germline V gene has CDR1 SGDLS and CDR2 YYNGEE. V dropped 0 bases and J dropped 3 bases, with 6 bases sitting between them. The CDR3 DNA sequence: TGTGCCAGCAGCGTAGCTTACGACACTGAAGCTTTCTTT. This gives the protein CASSVAYDTEAFF.

This clonotype has a single count. This sequence joins TRBV5-5 and TRBJ1-1, with 9 nucleotides matching TRBD1. Germline V CDR1 and CDR2: SGHKS, YYEKEE (reference sequence). The trim removed 0 bases at V and 5 bases at J, leaving 2 bases unmatched. The CDR3 has 14 residues. The CDR3 loop reads CASSLVQGATEAFF. CDR3 bases: TGTGCCAGCAGCTTGGTACAGGGGGCAACTGAAGCTTTCTTT.